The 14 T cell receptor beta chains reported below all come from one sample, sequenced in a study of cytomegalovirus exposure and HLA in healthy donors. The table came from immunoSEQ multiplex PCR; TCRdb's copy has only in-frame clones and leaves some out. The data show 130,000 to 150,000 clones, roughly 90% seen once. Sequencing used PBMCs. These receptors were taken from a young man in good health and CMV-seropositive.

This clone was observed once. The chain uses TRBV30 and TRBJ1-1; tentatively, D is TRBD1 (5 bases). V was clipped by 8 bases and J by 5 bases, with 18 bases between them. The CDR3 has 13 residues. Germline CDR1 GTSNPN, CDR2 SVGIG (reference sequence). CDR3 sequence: CAGTRSLRTEAFF. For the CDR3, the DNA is TGTGCCGGGACGAGGTCTTTGAGGACTGAAGCTTTCTTT. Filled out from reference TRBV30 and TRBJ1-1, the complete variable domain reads SQTIHQWPATLVQPVGSPLSLECTVEGTSNPNLYWYRQAAGRGLQLLFYSVGIGQISSEVPQNLSASRPQDRQFILSSKKLLLSDSGFYLCAGTRSLRTEAFFGQGTRLTVV.

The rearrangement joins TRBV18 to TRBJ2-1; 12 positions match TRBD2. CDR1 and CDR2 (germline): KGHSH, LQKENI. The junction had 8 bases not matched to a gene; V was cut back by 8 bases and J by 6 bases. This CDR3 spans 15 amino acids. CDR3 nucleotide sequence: TGTGCCAGCGCGAAGCTAGCGGGAGGGCCCAATGAGCAGTTCTTC. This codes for CASAKLAGGPNEQFF. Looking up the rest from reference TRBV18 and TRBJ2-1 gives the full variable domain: NAGVMQNPRHLVRRRGQEARLRCSPMKGHSHVYWYRQLPEEGLKFMVYLQKENIIDESGMPKERFSAEFPKEGPSILRIQQVVRGDSAAYFCASAKLAGGPNEQFFGPGTRLTVL.

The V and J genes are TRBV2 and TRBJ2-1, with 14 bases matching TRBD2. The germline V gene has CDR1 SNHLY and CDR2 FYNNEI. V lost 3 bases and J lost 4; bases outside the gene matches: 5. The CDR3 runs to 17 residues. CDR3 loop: CASSDWTSGGPYNEQFF. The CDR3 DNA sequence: TGTGCCAGCAGTGATTGGACTAGCGGGGGGCCATACAATGAGCAGTTCTTC.

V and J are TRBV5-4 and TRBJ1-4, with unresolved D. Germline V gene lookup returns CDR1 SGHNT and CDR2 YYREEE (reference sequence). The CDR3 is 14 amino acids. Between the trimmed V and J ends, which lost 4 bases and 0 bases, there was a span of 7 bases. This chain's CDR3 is CASSPLATNEKLFF. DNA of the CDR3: TGTGCCAGCAGCCCGCTAGCAACTAATGAAAAACTGTTTTTT.

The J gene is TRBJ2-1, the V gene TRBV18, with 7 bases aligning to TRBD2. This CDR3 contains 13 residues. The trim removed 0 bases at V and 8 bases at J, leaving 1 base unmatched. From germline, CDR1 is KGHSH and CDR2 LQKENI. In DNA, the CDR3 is TGTGCCAGCTCACCACCGGGGAGGGATGAGCAGTTCTTC. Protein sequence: CASSPPGRDEQFF.

CDR3: CASSLRGAQAQYF. Here the CDR3 DNA reads TGTGCCAGCAGTTTACGTGGTGCCCAGGCCCAGTACTTC. V is TRBV27 and J is TRBJ2-5; D gene unclear. V was trimmed by 2 bases and J by 9 bases, leaving 13 bases between them. CDR1 and CDR2 (germline): MNHEY, SMNVEV (reference sequence). This CDR3 is built from 13 residues.

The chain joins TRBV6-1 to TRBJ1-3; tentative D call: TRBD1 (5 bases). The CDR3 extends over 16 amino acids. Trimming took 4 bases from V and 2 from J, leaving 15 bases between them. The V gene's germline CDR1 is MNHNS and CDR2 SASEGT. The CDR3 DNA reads TGTGCCAGCAGTGCCTACAGGCGCAACACTGGAAACACCATATATTTT. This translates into CASSAYRRNTGNTIYF.

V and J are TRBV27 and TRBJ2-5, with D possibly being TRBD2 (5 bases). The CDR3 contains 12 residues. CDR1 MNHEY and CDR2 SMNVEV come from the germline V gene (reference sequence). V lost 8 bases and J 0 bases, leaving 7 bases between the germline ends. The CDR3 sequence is CASRGYQETQYF. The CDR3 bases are TGTGCCAGCCGGGGTTACCAAGAGACCCAGTACTTC.

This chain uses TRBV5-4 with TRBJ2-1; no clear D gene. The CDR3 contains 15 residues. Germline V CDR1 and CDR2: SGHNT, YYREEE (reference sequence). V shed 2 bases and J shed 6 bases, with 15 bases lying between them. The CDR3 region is CASSFLTRLSNEQFF. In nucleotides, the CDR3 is TGTGCCAGCAGCTTTTTGACTCGACTTAGCAATGAGCAGTTCTTC. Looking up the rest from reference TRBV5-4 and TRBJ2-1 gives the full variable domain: ETGVTQSPTHLIKTRGQQVTLRCSSQSGHNTVSWYQQALGQGPQFIFQYYREEENGRGNFPPRFSGLQFPNYSSELNVNALELDDSALYLCASSFLTRLSNEQFFGPGTRLTVL.

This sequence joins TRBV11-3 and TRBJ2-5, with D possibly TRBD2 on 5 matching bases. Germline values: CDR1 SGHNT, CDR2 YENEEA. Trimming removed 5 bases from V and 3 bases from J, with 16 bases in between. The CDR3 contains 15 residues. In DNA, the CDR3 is TGTGCCAGCAGCACCGGGGAGACGAGAAAAGAGACCCAGTACTTC. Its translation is CASSTGETRKETQYF.

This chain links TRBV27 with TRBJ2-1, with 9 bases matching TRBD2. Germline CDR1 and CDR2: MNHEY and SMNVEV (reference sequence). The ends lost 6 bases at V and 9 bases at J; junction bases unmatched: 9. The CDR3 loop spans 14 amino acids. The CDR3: CASSRLAADGEQFF. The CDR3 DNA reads TGTGCCAGCAGCCGACTAGCGGCCGACGGTGAGCAGTTCTTC.

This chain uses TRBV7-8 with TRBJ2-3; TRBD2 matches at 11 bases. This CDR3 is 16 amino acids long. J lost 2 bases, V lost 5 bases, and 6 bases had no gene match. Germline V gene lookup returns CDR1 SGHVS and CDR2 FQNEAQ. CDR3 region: CASSRTSGLNTDTQYF. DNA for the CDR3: TGTGCCAGCAGCAGGACTAGCGGGCTTAACACAGATACGCAGTATTTT.

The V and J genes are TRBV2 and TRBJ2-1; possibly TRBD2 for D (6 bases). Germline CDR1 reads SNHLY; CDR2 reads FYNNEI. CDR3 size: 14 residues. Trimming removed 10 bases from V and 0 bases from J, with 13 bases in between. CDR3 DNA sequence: TGTGCCACCTTGGGGGGAAACTCCTACAATGAGCAGTTCTTC. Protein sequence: CATLGGNSYNEQFF.

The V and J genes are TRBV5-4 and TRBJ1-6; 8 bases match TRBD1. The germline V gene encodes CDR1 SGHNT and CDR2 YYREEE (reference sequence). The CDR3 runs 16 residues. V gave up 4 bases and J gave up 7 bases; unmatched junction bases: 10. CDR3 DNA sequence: TGTGCCAGCAGCCCGGGGGACAGGATAAGGAATTCACCCCTCCACTTT. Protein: CASSPGDRIRNSPLHF.